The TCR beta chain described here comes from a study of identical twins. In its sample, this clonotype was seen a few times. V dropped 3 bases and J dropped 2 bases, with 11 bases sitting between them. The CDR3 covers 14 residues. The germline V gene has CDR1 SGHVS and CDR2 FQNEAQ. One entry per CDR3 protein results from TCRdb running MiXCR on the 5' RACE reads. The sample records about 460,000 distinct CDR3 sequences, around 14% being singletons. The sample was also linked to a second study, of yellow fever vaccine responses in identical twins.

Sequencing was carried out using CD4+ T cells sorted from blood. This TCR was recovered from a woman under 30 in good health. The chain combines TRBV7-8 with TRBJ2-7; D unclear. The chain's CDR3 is CASSFYTAAYEQYF. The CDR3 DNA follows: TGTGCCAGCAGCTTCTACACTGCGGCCTACGAGCAGTACTTC.